This passage covers 12 T cell receptor beta chains from one sample sequenced in a study of immune evolution from preneoplasia to lung adenocarcinoma. Clones were sequenced by immunoSEQ multiplex PCR, and TCRdb holds only the in-frame ones, with some missing. The sample has just over 3,500 clones, over 60% seen once. Input material: FFPE lung adenocarcinoma in situ tissue. All receptors derive from a person aged 60-79 years with lung adenocarcinoma.

The J gene is TRBJ2-1, the V gene TRBV30; the match to TRBD1 covers 7 bases. The CDR3 totals 14 residues. V lost 4 bases, J lost 0 bases, and 3 bases stayed unmatched. CDR1 and CDR2 (germline): GTSNPN, SVGIG (reference sequence). DNA for the CDR3: TGTGCCTGGACTCGGGACAGCTCCTACAATGAGCAGTTCTTC. It specifies CAWTRDSSYNEQFF.

This chain links TRBV19 with TRBJ1-5; 8 nucleotides line up with TRBD1. The germline gives CDR1 LNHDA, CDR2 SQIVND (reference sequence). With V trimmed by 5 bases and J by 2 bases, 2 bases remained unmatched. The CDR3 extends over 14 amino acids. The CDR3 DNA reads TGTGCCAGTAGTTCGACAGGGGGCAATCAGCCCCAGCATTTT. Protein product: CASSSTGGNQPQHF.

The chain links TRBV28 to TRBJ2-7, with TRBD1 matching 7 bases. The germline V gene has CDR1 MDHEN and CDR2 SYDVKM. This CDR3 contains 15 residues. J was trimmed by 3 bases and V by 3 bases; bases with no gene match: 8. CDR3 coding DNA: TGTGCCAGCAGTTTTGACAGGGAAGAAGGCTACGAGCAGTACTTC. This sequence encodes CASSFDREEGYEQYF.

This clone occurred a few times. J is TRBJ2-3 and V is TRBV5-5; D tentatively fits TRBD1 or TRBD2 (5 bases each). CDR1 is SGHKS and CDR2 is YYEKEE in the germline V gene (reference sequence). The CDR3 totals 15 residues. V was trimmed by 0 bases and J by 4 bases, leaving 12 bases between them. The CDR3 loop reads CASSLAGQVPDTQYF. The DNA for the CDR3 is TGTGCCAGCAGCTTGGCGGGGCAGGTACCAGATACGCAGTATTTT.

V gene TRBV7-9 combines with J gene TRBJ2-5, with 9 nucleotides matching TRBD1. This CDR3 region has 16 residues. V lost 0 bases to trimming and J lost 5 bases; unmatched junction nucleotides: 7. Germline-derived CDR1 and CDR2 are SEHNR and FQNEAQ (reference sequence). CDR3 bases: TGTGCCAGCAGCTTAGCGCCGGGGGGACAGGGTGAGACCCAGTACTTC. Its protein is CASSLAPGGQGETQYF.

The rearrangement links TRBV5-4 to TRBJ1-1; D might be TRBD1 (5 bases). Germline values: CDR1 SGHNT, CDR2 YYREEE (reference sequence). The V end was cut by 7 bases, the J end by 0 bases, with 19 bases between. The CDR3 spans 16 residues. CDR3 amino acids: CASSVAAGRVNTEAFF. CDR3 in DNA: TGTGCCAGCTCGGTTGCGGCAGGGCGGGTGAACACTGAAGCTTTCTTT. The whole variable domain, filled in from reference TRBV5-4 and TRBJ1-1, reads ETGVTQSPTHLIKTRGQQVTLRCSSQSGHNTVSWYQQALGQGPQFIFQYYREEENGRGNFPPRFSGLQFPNYSSELNVNALELDDSALYLCASSVAAGRVNTEAFFGQGTRLTVV.

This clone was counted between two and nine times. V gene TRBV5-1 combines with J gene TRBJ2-5; D not certain. Trimming left V 4 bases short and J 1 base short, with 2 bases between. Per the germline V gene, CDR1 is SGHRS and CDR2 is YFSETQ. This CDR3 region has 11 residues. Here the CDR3 reads CASSRQETQYF. CDR3 nucleotides: TGCGCCAGCAGCCGCCAAGAGACCCAGTACTTC. Filled out from reference TRBV5-1 and TRBJ2-5, the complete variable domain reads KAGVTQTPRYLIKTRGQQVTLSCSPISGHRSVSWYQQTPGQGLQFLFEYFSETQRNKGNFPGRFSGRQFSNSRSEMNVSTLELGDSALYLCASSRQETQYFGPGTRLLVL.

V and J are TRBV2 and TRBJ2-7; 9 bases are a match to TRBD1. The germline gives CDR1 SNHLY, CDR2 FYNNEI. The CDR3 spans 15 residues. Trimming took 6 bases from V and 6 from J; bases not matched to a gene: 12. The CDR3 nucleotides are TGTGCCAGCAGCCCGCGAGGGACAGGGATGGGCGAGCAGTACTTC. This sequence encodes CASSPRGTGMGEQYF.

In DNA form, the CDR3 reads TGTGCCAGCAGCTTTGCGGCGAACACTGAAGCTTTCTTT. Amino acid sequence: CASSFAANTEAFF. The chain couples TRBV5-4 to TRBJ1-1; no firm D call. V lost 2 bases and J lost 1, with 6 bases in between. Germline V gives CDR1 SGHNT, CDR2 YYREEE (reference sequence). The CDR3 covers 13 residues.

This clone was detected once. CDR3 nucleotide sequence: TGTGCCACCAGCAGAGGTAGTGAGGGGGCCCATGAGCAGTTCTTC. Its translation is CATSRGSEGAHEQFF. The V call is TRBV15, the J call TRBJ2-1; 7 bases fit TRBD1. In germline, CDR1 is LNHNV, CDR2 YYDKDF (reference sequence). The V gene end was trimmed by 1 base and the J gene end by 8 bases; junction bases not matched to a gene: 8. This CDR3 is 15 amino acids long.

The V and J genes are TRBV19 and TRBJ1-3; 8 bases align to TRBD1. The CDR3 extends over 15 amino acids. CDR1 is LNHDA, CDR2 SQIVND, per germline (reference sequence). V lost 8 bases and J lost 0; bases outside the gene matches: 6. DNA of the CDR3: TGTGCCAGTTCCAGGGGGCCTCGCTCTGGAAACACCATATATTTT. Residues: CASSRGPRSGNTIYF.

In this sample, this clone turned up a few times. The genes are TRBV10-3 and TRBJ1-5; D is uncertain. CDR1 is ENHRY and CDR2 is SYGVKD in the germline V gene. This CDR3 has 16 amino acids. V was shortened by 10 bases and J by 0 bases, with 19 bases between the two germline ends. CDR3 sequence reads: CATQRAEGYSNQPQHF. DNA for the CDR3: TGTGCCACCCAAAGGGCCGAGGGTTATAGCAATCAGCCCCAGCATTTT.